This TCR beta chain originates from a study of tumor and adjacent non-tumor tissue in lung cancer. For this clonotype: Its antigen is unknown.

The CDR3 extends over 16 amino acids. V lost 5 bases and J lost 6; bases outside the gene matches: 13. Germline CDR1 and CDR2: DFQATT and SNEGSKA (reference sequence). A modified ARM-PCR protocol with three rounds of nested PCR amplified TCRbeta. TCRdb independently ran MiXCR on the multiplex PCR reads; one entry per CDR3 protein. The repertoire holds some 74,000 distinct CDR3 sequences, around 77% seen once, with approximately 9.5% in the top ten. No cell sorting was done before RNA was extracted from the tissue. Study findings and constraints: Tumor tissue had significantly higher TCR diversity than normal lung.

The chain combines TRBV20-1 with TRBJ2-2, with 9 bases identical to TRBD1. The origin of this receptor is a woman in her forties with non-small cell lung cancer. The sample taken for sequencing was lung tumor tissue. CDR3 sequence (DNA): TGCAGTGCTGGGTCCCTCACAGGGGGCTTCCCCGGGGAGCTGTTTTTT. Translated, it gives CSAGSLTGGFPGELFF.